This T cell receptor (beta chain) was recorded in a study of Graves' ophthalmopathy and Graves' hyperthyroidism. Amplification targeted the TCR beta CDR3 regions, with RNA transcripts as the source material. Scientists carried out first-round RT-PCR using HTBI primers and then a second-round multiplex PCR. TCRdb processed the multiplex PCR reads anew with MiXCR; each CDR3 protein has one entry. The sample lists 300,000 to 400,000 distinct CDR3 sequences; around a sixth were seen once. This clonotype has at least ten counts. The CDR3 runs to 13 residues. The germline V and J ends were trimmed by 5 bases and 3 bases, with 8 bases remaining between them.

The chain couples TRBV12-3 or TRBV12-4 to TRBJ1-5; TRBD1 is a possible D gene (6 bases). The specimen was peripheral blood. The clonotype comes from an adult man with Graves' ophthalmopathy. CDR3 sequence reads: CASSRTDNQPQHF. CDR3 nucleotides: TGTGCCAGCAGTAGGACAGACAATCAGCCCCAGCATTTT.